The following is a T cell receptor beta chain sequence with its context. This clone appeared once. There is no known antigen for this receptor. Per-base quality was not reported, and no clone a single base away is much larger than it. Other DNA sequences from this sample encode an identical CDR3 as well. The sample is drawn from a study of cytomegalovirus exposure and HLA in healthy donors (dated by TCRdb to about 2017). As for the study more broadly: According to a later analysis, one platform produced both the 110 or so validation repertoires and the 666 repertoires of the first cohort. The study aimed to test whether signatures of past pathogen exposure could be identified by cataloging public T cell receptors. A separate validation cohort of roughly 130 different subjects was used in addition to the approximately 700-subject first cohort. The study combined high-throughput TCR immunosequencing, statistical association of individual TCRs with disease status, and machine learning to predict cytomegalovirus infection status. Overall study outcomes, separate from this receptor: Most TCR sequences were seen in very few donors, while some public TCRs were found in many individuals. Subsequent analysis determined that TCRs grouped into clusters in the first cohort also showed a tendency toward co-occurrence across the approximately 120 validation repertoires, and approximately 93% of cluster scores exceeded 0. The study gave a list of 150 to 200 TCR beta chains associated with cytomegalovirus. It was suggested by the authors that the approach could potentially be generalized to other disease states and immunological phenotypes. A later analysis had no HLA typing for the validation cohort, so co-occurrence there was scored across all 120 or so repertoires. Three of the identified cytomegalovirus-associated TCR beta chains were confirmed in vitro to be specific for cytomegalovirus antigens. In both the original and validation cohorts, the classifier was reported to diagnose cytomegalovirus status with high specificity and sensitivity.

The library was prepared using the immunoSEQ multiplex PCR assay. On the authors' methods: A statistical classification framework was built to diagnose cytomegalovirus status from the catalog of TCR beta chain sequences. TCRdb limited this immuneACCESS table to in-frame rearrangements with V and J called. A share of clones is missing; checked studies link under half to unresolved V genes, and the rest is unexplained. D and trimming were read from the DNA, whereas the V and J calls and clone size are those reported in that table. The sample records a few hundred thousand clones, just over 85% of which are singletons. Together, the top ten hold 0.75% to 0.85% of the sample. The donors belonged to the validation cohort of about 130 subjects, which was separate from the approximately 700-subject first cohort. From a lookup of the germline V gene, CDR1 and CDR2 are MNHEY and SVGAGI. A distance of 8 bases separates the germline ends of V and J, which lose 1 base and 5 bases respectively. Spanning cysteine to phenylalanine, the CDR3 consists of 13 amino acids. Of all the DNA, just the CDR3 is kept, 39 bases in frame from base 1.

The rearranged segments are TRBV6-5 and TRBJ2-5; the D gene is perhaps TRBD1, from 6 matching bases. Sequenced input: PBMCs. The sequence was obtained from a woman between 18 and 29 years old in good health and CMV-seronegative. The DNA sequence is given as TGTGCCAGCAGTTACTTGGGGGCCGAGACCCAGTACTTC. It encodes CASSYLGAETQYF.